Listed below are T cell receptor beta chains from one sample, sequenced in a study of cytomegalovirus exposure and HLA in healthy donors. Sequenced by immunoSEQ multiplex PCR; TCRdb stores in-frame clones only, minus some. The table includes approximately 180,000 clones, 82% detected once. Specimen: PBMCs. Receptors originate from a woman aged 18-29 years in good health and CMV-seronegative. The CDR3 runs from the conserved cysteine through the conserved F or W. D genes are given only for firm matches. The size field is filled for only some rows; it gives once, few, many or a size class.

v_call	j_call	clone_size	d_call	cdr3_nt	cdr3_aa
TRBV30	TRBJ1-4	.	TRBD1	TGTGCTTGGAGGGGGCCTAATGAAAAACTGTTTTTT	CAWRGPNEKLFF
TRBV6-5	TRBJ1-1	.	.	TGTGCCAGCAGTTACTCTACAGGCACTGAAGCTTTCTTT	CASSYSTGTEAFF
TRBV19	TRBJ1-5	.	.	TGTGCCAGTAGTATGAGGGCGGTTCAGCCCCAGCATTTT	CASSMRAVQPQHF
TRBV4-3	TRBJ2-3	.	.	TGCGCCAGCAGCCAAGAGGAGAGGGAATCCGGGTGGGCAGATACGCAGTATTTT	CASSQEERESGWADTQYF
TRBV12-1	TRBJ2-4	.	.	TGTGCCAGCAGCACCCGGACTAGCGGGATTTCTGGGGAGTACTTC	CASSTRTSGISGEYF
TRBV27	TRBJ2-7	once	TRBD1	TGTGCCAGCAGTCCTTACAGGGGGCTATACGAGCAGTACTTC	CASSPYRGLYEQYF
TRBV2	TRBJ1-1	.	.	TGTGCCAGCAGACCCGACAGGTATGAAGCTTTCTTT	CASRPDRYEAFF
TRBV5-1	TRBJ2-6	.	.	TGCGCCAGCAGCTTGGGGGCGAGCTCTGGGGCCAACGTCCTGACTTTC	CASSLGASSGANVLTF
TRBV7-6	TRBJ2-4	.	TRBD2	TGTGCCAGCCGGCGGGAGTGGGTCAAAAACATTCAGTACTTC	CASRREWVKNIQYF
TRBV6-5	TRBJ2-1	.	.	TGTGCCAGCAGTTCCCCTCTAGTAAGGAATGAGCAGTTCTTC	CASSSPLVRNEQFF
TRBV27	TRBJ2-1	.	TRBD2	TGTGCCAGCAGTCTCCAACTAGCGGGAGGCAATGAGCAGTTCTTC	CASSLQLAGGNEQFF
TRBV4-3	TRBJ2-1	few	TRBD2	TGCGCCAGCAGCCAAGATCGGGGGGTGCTGTCCTACAATGAGCAGTTCTTC	CASSQDRGVLSYNEQFF
TRBV28	TRBJ2-7	.	.	TGTGCCAGCAGGCGTGATCCGCCCCTAAACGAGCAGTACTTC	CASRRDPPLNEQYF
TRBV28	TRBJ2-3	.	TRBD2	TGTGCCAGCAGTTCCCCGGGACTAGCGGAACCCACAGATACGCAGTATTTT	CASSSPGLAEPTDTQYF
TRBV7-2	TRBJ1-1	.	.	TGTGCCAGCAGCTTTTACTGGGGCAGGGGGAACACTGAAGCTTTCTTT	CASSFYWGRGNTEAFF
TRBV4-3	TRBJ2-1	.	.	TGCGCCAGCAGCCAAGCTCAGGGCCACAATGAGCAGTTCTTC	CASSQAQGHNEQFF
TRBV25-1	TRBJ2-5	.	.	TGTGCCAGCAGTGTGGACAGTTGGGAGACCCAGTACTTC	CASSVDSWETQYF
TRBV27	TRBJ1-4	few	.	TGTGCCAGCAGTCCCCGGACAGCTCGGGATGAAAAACTGTTTTTT	CASSPRTARDEKLFF
TRBV27	TRBJ2-1	.	TRBD2	TGTGCCAGCAGTTACACACTAGCGGGAGAGGTTGAGCAGTTCTTC	CASSYTLAGEVEQFF
TRBV30	TRBJ1-5	.	.	TGTGCCTGGAGCGCACTGGGACAAGGGGAGCAGCCCCAGCATTTT	CAWSALGQGEQPQHF
TRBV19	TRBJ1-1	.	.	TGTGCCAGCCAACCCCGACAGGCATCGAACACTGAAGCTTTCTTT	CASQPRQASNTEAFF
TRBV5-6	TRBJ2-3	.	TRBD2	TGTGCCAGCAGCTTACTAGCGGGAGAAGCAGATACGCAGTATTTT	CASSLLAGEADTQYF
TRBV5-1	TRBJ2-1	few	.	TGCGCCAGCAGCTCGGGACGGGACTCCGCCTCTCGGGGGCAGTTCTTC	CASSSGRDSASRGQFF
TRBV4-3	TRBJ2-1	.	.	TGCGCCAGCAGCCCCGGTGGTAGCGGAGTGGTCTACAATGAGCAGTTCTTC	CASSPGGSGVVYNEQFF
TRBV2	TRBJ1-3	.	.	TGTGCCAGCAGGGGCGGGGGACCCCAAGGAAACACCATATATTTT	CASRGGGPQGNTIYF
TRBV4-1	TRBJ1-2	.	.	TGCGCCAGCAACCCGGCGAGTGCGGGAGGGCTTTTTGCTAACTATGGCTACACCTTC	CASNPASAGGLFANYGYTF
TRBV7-9	TRBJ1-2	.	.	TGTTCCAGCAGCTTAGGGTCAATAGGAGACTATGGCTACACCTTC	CSSSLGSIGDYGYTF
TRBV15	TRBJ1-5	.	.	TGTGCCACCAGCAGAACAGGGAACAATCAGCCCCAGCATTTT	CATSRTGNNQPQHF
TRBV7-2	TRBJ2-7	once	TRBD2	TGTGCCAGCAGCTCAGACCCGGGACTAGCGGCAACGGAGTCCTACGAGCAGTACTTC	CASSSDPGLAATESYEQYF
TRBV6-9	TRBJ2-7	.	.	TGTGCCAGCAGTTATTCAGCGGGGCAGTACTTC	CASSYSAGQYF
TRBV15	TRBJ2-7	.	TRBD1	TGTGCCACCAGCAGAGATCTCTCCGGGACAGGGGAAGGCGAGCAGTACTTC	CATSRDLSGTGEGEQYF
TRBV4-3	TRBJ2-3	.	TRBD2	TGCGCCAGCAGCCAGGGTGGCGGGCGGGAGTCCAGAGATACGCAGTATTTT	CASSQGGGRESRDTQYF
TRBV30	TRBJ2-7	.	TRBD2	TGTGCCTGGAAACTAGCGGGAGGGCCTTGGGAGCAGTACTTC	CAWKLAGGPWEQYF
TRBV7-2	TRBJ2-7	once	.	TGTGCCAGCAGCTTACAGGGCCCTCCCTACGAGCAGTACTTC	CASSLQGPPYEQYF
TRBV7-9	TRBJ2-1	.	TRBD2	TGTGCCAGCAGCGACCGGGACTATCCAGATGATGAGCAGTTCTTC	CASSDRDYPDDEQFF
TRBV4-1	TRBJ2-6	.	.	TGCGCCAGCAGCCAAGCCCGGAGCTCTGGGGCCAACGTCCTGACTTTC	CASSQARSSGANVLTF
TRBV30	TRBJ1-1	.	.	TGTGCCTGGAGTGTGGGTGGCGGGTCTACTGAAGCTTTCTTT	CAWSVGGGSTEAFF
TRBV4-3	TRBJ2-3	.	TRBD1	TGCGCCAGCAGCCAAGAAGGCGCAGGGGGAGCCACAGATACGCAGTATTTT	CASSQEGAGGATDTQYF
TRBV19	TRBJ1-1	.	.	TGTGCCAGTAGTCGAGGGAACACTGAAGCTTTCTTT	CASSRGNTEAFF
TRBV14	TRBJ2-1	.	.	TGTGCCAGCAGCCTCAGAGGCGGGATCAATGAGCAGTTCTTC	CASSLRGGINEQFF
TRBV27	TRBJ2-7	.	TRBD2	TGTGCCAGCAGTTTAGCGAGCGGGAGCCTCTCCTACGAGCAGTACTTC	CASSLASGSLSYEQYF
TRBV9	TRBJ2-1	.	TRBD2	TGTGCCAGCGGACGAGGAGGGAGCGGGAGCAATGAGCAGTTCTTC	CASGRGGSGSNEQFF
TRBV2	TRBJ1-5	.	TRBD1	TGTGCCAGCAGAGGACAGGAGTTCAATCAGCCCCAGCATTTT	CASRGQEFNQPQHF
TRBV19	TRBJ2-3	.	TRBD2	TGTGCCAGTAGTATGAGGGCGGGAGGAGATACGCAGTATTTT	CASSMRAGGDTQYF
TRBV21-1	TRBJ1-4	.	.	TGTGCCAGCAGCTTCCACTTCCGGGACAGGGGGCGCGAGGGGAATAGAACTAATGAAAAACTGTTTTTT	CASSFHFRDRGREGNRTNEKLFF
TRBV5-1	TRBJ1-3	.	.	TGCGCCAGCAGCTTGGACCCGAGCTCTGGAAACACCATATATTTT	CASSLDPSSGNTIYF
TRBV9	TRBJ2-7	.	.	TGTGCCAGCAGCTCTCAGGGTAAGCAGTACTTC	CASSSQGKQYF
TRBV30	TRBJ1-3	.	.	TGTGCCTTCCGGAGCTCTGGAAACACCATATATTTT	CAFRSSGNTIYF
TRBV7-2	TRBJ1-1	.	TRBD1	TGTGCCAGCAGCCCACCAGGGGGCGCGAGGACTGAAGCTTTCTTT	CASSPPGGARTEAFF
TRBV7-9	TRBJ1-4	.	.	TGTGCCAGTGAATATGGAGGGACTAATGAAAAACTGTTTTTT	CASEYGGTNEKLFF
TRBV11-3	TRBJ1-2	.	TRBD1	TGTGCCAGCAGCGACCCGGACAGGGGAGGCTATGGCTACACCTTC	CASSDPDRGGYGYTF
TRBV19	TRBJ2-3	.	.	TGTGCCAGTAGTATCAATATTGGGCAATCTAGCACAGATACGCAGTATTTT	CASSINIGQSSTDTQYF
TRBV10-3	TRBJ2-7	.	.	TGTGCCACCGCAGGAGGCTCCTACGAGCAGTACTTC	CATAGGSYEQYF
TRBV6-6	TRBJ1-2	.	TRBD1	TGTGCCAGCAGCGAACAGGGGAACTATGGCTACACCTTC	CASSEQGNYGYTF
TRBV14	TRBJ2-7	.	TRBD1	TGTGCCAGCAGCCAAGAGGGACAGGGTTCCTACGAGCAGTACTTC	CASSQEGQGSYEQYF
TRBV7-9	TRBJ2-2	once	.	TGTGCCAGCAGCTCCTTAAACATCGTCAGGGACACCGGGGAGCTGTTTTTT	CASSSLNIVRDTGELFF
TRBV11-2	TRBJ2-7	.	TRBD1	TGTGCCAGCAGCTTCGGGACAGGGGACTACGAGCAGTACTTC	CASSFGTGDYEQYF
TRBV5-5	TRBJ2-5	.	TRBD2	TGTGCCAGCATCCTCCAGGGACTAGCGTACGAGACCCAGTACTTC	CASILQGLAYETQYF
TRBV7-9	TRBJ2-7	few	TRBD2	TGTGCCAGCAGCTTAGCGATGGGGGAGGGCCGCTACGAGCAGTACTTC	CASSLAMGEGRYEQYF
TRBV19	TRBJ1-5	few	.	TGTGCCAGTAGTAGGGCCGATCAGCCCCAGCATTTT	CASSRADQPQHF